The 24 T cell receptor beta chains in this list originate from one sample, sequenced in a study of neoadjuvant anti-PD-1 for oral cavity cancer (dated by TCRdb to the early 2020s). The time point tag for this specimen amounts to: before neoadjuvant nivolumab. Library preparation employed the immunoSEQ multiplex PCR assay. This immuneACCESS table, as held by TCRdb, lists in-frame sequences with V and J called but not all clones. Of the missing ones, under half trace to an unresolved V gene in checked studies; the others have no known cause. The sample profile shows 11,000 to 15,000 clones; around 70% of them were found once. The ten largest make up about 3% of the sample. This specimen consisted of PBMCs, obtained before nivolumab (anti-PD-1) treatment. The receptors originated from a person between 40 and 80 years old with oral cavity squamous cell carcinoma.

V gene TRBV28 combines with J gene TRBJ2-4; D not certain. The V end was cut by 6 bases, the J end by 6 bases, with 15 bases between. CDR3 length equals 14 residues. From germline, CDR1 is MDHEN and CDR2 SYDVKM. CDR3 residues: CASSPGPLANIQYF. The CDR3 DNA reads TGTGCCAGCAGCCCGGGCCCCTTAGCAAACATTCAGTACTTC.

This chain uses TRBV19 with TRBJ1-5; D is unresolved. V was shortened by 4 bases and J by 8 bases, with 12 bases between the two germline ends. Germline loops: CDR1 LNHDA, CDR2 SQIVND (reference sequence). The CDR3 extends over 13 amino acids. CDR3 sequence: CASSSLPAEPQHF. Here the CDR3 DNA reads TGTGCCAGTAGTAGTCTCCCAGCGGAGCCCCAGCATTTT. Full variable domain (missing parts from reference TRBV19 and TRBJ1-5): DGGITQSPKYLFRKEGQNVTLSCEQNLNHDAMYWYRQDPGQGLRLIYYSQIVNDFQKGDIAEGYSVSREKKESFPLTVTSAQKNPTAFYLCASSSLPAEPQHFGDGTRLSIL.

V gene TRBV19 combines with J gene TRBJ1-3, with D unresolved. The CDR3 has 13 residues. CDR1 is LNHDA and CDR2 is SQIVND in the germline V gene (reference sequence). Trimming shortened V by 7 bases and J by 4 bases, and 11 bases separated the two germline ends. CDR3 sequence reads: CASTPNAGNTIYF. The DNA of the CDR3 is TGTGCCAGTACCCCTAATGCGGGAAACACCATATATTTT.

J is TRBJ1-1 and V is TRBV6-7; the D is unclear. TRBV6-7 is classed as an ORF, of uncertain function. Trimming left V 5 bases short and J 3 bases short, with 22 bases between. The CDR3 sequence is 17 residues long. CDR3 region: CASSPTGVQLMYTEAFF. CDR3 nucleotides: TGTGCCAGCAGTCCCACCGGGGTCCAGTTAATGTACACTGAAGCTTTCTTT.

This chain uses TRBV2 with TRBJ1-2; 7 nucleotides match TRBD1. CDR3 size: 15 residues. V shed 4 bases and J 6 bases; nucleotides not matched to a gene: 11. Germline CDR1 SNHLY, CDR2 FYNNEI. The CDR3, as DNA: TGTGCCAGCAGTGTACTACAGGGGCCCATGCATGGCTACACCTTC. It translates to CASSVLQGPMHGYTF.

This clone has just a few counts. Relative to the germline gene, one junction end is altered; a read error may explain this. This chain uses TRBV14 with TRBJ1-3; D remains unclear. CDR1 is SGHDN, CDR2 FVKESK, per germline. The length of the CDR3 is 13 residues. The CDR3 nucleotides are TGTGCCAGCAACCAAGTTGGGGTAAACACCATATATTTT. Translation gives CASNQVGVNTIYF.

This rearrangement joins TRBV10-1 to TRBJ2-3; 8 positions match TRBD2. This CDR3 is 14 amino acids long. Germline V gives CDR1 WNHNN, CDR2 SYGVQD (reference sequence). V lost 4 bases to trimming and J lost 3 bases; unmatched junction nucleotides: 3. CDR3 loop: CASSVGTRTDTQYF. The CDR3 coding sequence is TGCGCCAGCAGTGTAGGGACTAGGACAGATACGCAGTATTTT.

This clone was found a few times. J is TRBJ1-2 and V is TRBV25-1; 7 positions agree with TRBD1. V shed 1 base and J 6 bases; nucleotides not matched to a gene: 8. This CDR3 contains 15 residues. In germline, CDR1 is MGHDK, CDR2 SYGVNS. The CDR3 DNA follows: TGTGCCAGCAGTGAATCGGCGACAGGGATCGATGGCTACACCTTC. This codes for CASSESATGIDGYTF.

The chain is built from TRBV15 and TRBJ2-1; D may be TRBD2 (5 bases). In germline, CDR1 is LNHNV, CDR2 YYDKDF (reference sequence). The CDR3 totals 14 residues. Trimming took off 1 base at V and 1 base at J, with 5 bases between the two ends. The CDR3 sequence: CATSRAGSYNEQFF. CDR3 DNA sequence: TGTGCCACCAGCAGAGCGGGATCCTACAATGAGCAGTTCTTC.

CDR3 sequence (DNA): TGTGCCAGCAGTTACTCGAGTGGGACAGGGGACACTGAAGCTTTCTTT. Translating gives CASSYSSGTGDTEAFF. This chain uses TRBV6-5 with TRBJ1-1, with 10 positions matching TRBD1. Per the germline V gene, CDR1 is MNHEY and CDR2 is SVGAGI. CDR3 length equals 16 residues. Trimming at V came to 0 bases and at J to 3 bases, leaving 4 bases not matched to a gene.

This CDR3 reads CASSDGQSHNQPQHF. CDR3 nucleotide sequence: TGTGCCAGCAGTGACGGACAGTCGCACAATCAGCCCCAGCATTTT. The V gene is TRBV6-1, the J gene TRBJ1-5; a weak D match, TRBD1 (6 bases). The CDR3 sequence is 15 residues long. Germline loops: CDR1 MNHNS, CDR2 SASEGT. The V end was cut by 3 bases, the J end by 3 bases, with 12 bases between.

The chain joins TRBV18 to TRBJ2-5, with D uncertain. CDR3 size: 12 residues. The germline gives CDR1 KGHSH, CDR2 LQKENI. Trimming removed 3 bases from V and 3 bases from J, with 5 bases in between. CDR3 DNA sequence: TGTGCCAGCTCACCTCAGGAAGAGACCCAGTACTTC. Translating it yields CASSPQEETQYF.

V is TRBV7-2 and J is TRBJ2-3, with D possibly being TRBD1 or TRBD2 (5 bases each). V was cut by 5 bases and J by 6 bases, with 21 bases left in between. Germline assignment: CDR1 SGHTA and CDR2 FQGNSA. CDR3 length equals 16 residues. In DNA form, the CDR3 reads TGTGCCAGCAGCCCGTGGGTTGGGGGAGCGTCGGATACGCAGTATTTT. It codes for CASSPWVGGASDTQYF.

This chain connects TRBV5-1 to TRBJ1-1, with a tentative D call TRBD1 (6 bases). The CDR3 runs 15 residues. V dropped 3 bases and J dropped 5 bases, with 17 bases sitting between them. Germline CDR1 reads SGHRS; CDR2 reads YFSETQ. The CDR3 bases are TGCGCCAGCAGCTCCCGCGGAGGGGGAGGTACTGAAGCTTTCTTT. Its translation is CASSSRGGGGTEAFF. The full variable domain, with the rest looked up from reference TRBV5-1 and TRBJ1-1, is KAGVTQTPRYLIKTRGQQVTLSCSPISGHRSVSWYQQTPGQGLQFLFEYFSETQRNKGNFPGRFSGRQFSNSRSEMNVSTLELGDSALYLCASSSRGGGGTEAFFGQGTRLTVV.

The chain employs TRBV5-4 and TRBJ2-5; TRBD2 agrees at 9 bases. With V trimmed by 4 bases and J by 2 bases, 6 bases remained unmatched. This CDR3 is built from 15 residues. CDR1 is SGHNT, CDR2 YYREEE, per germline (reference sequence). The CDR3 region has the DNA TGTGCCAGCAGCCCCGTACTAGCGGGTCAAGAGACCCAGTACTTC. Translated, it gives CASSPVLAGQETQYF.

This clone was seen a single time. The DNA of the CDR3 is TGTGCCAGCAGCTTTATGACAGATACGCAGTATTTT. It encodes CASSFMTDTQYF. This chain joins TRBV5-5 and TRBJ2-3; the D is unclear. CDR3 length: 12 amino acids. V was trimmed by 2 bases and J by 3 bases, leaving 4 bases between them. Germline V CDR1 and CDR2: SGHKS, YYEKEE (reference sequence).

The rearrangement joins TRBV30 to TRBJ1-3; the D is unclear. Germline CDR1 reads GTSNPN; CDR2 reads SVGIG (reference sequence). Deletions cut 4 bases from V and 0 bases from J, with 10 bases between. The CDR3 spans 14 residues. The CDR3 nucleotides are TGTGCCTGGACAAGGGAAGACTCTGGAAACACCATATATTTT. Its protein is CAWTREDSGNTIYF.

This chain uses TRBV15 with TRBJ2-5, with D perhaps matching TRBD1 (5 bases). The germline V gene encodes CDR1 LNHNV and CDR2 YYDKDF (reference sequence). With 5 bases removed from V and 5 bases from J, the gap between germline ends came to 24 bases. This CDR3 region has 17 residues. DNA of the CDR3: TGTGCCACCAGCCCAGGGCACTTCTCCCTCTCGGTTGAGACCCAGTACTTC. It is translated as CATSPGHFSLSVETQYF. Using reference TRBV15 and TRBJ2-5 for the parts outside the CDR3, the full variable domain is DAMVIQNPRYQVTQFGKPVTLSCSQTLNHNVMYWYQQKSSQAPKLLFHYYDKDFNNEADTPDNFQSRRPNTSFCFLDIRSPGLGDTAMYLCATSPGHFSLSVETQYFGPGTRLLVL.

The genes are TRBV5-1 and TRBJ2-5, with a weak D call TRBD1 (6 bases). Germline-derived CDR1 and CDR2 are SGHRS and YFSETQ. The CDR3 runs 13 residues. Trimming took off 2 bases at V and 5 bases at J, with 10 bases between the two ends. CDR3 protein: CASSFRGGETQYF. The CDR3 DNA sequence: TGCGCCAGCAGCTTCAGGGGCGGGGAGACCCAGTACTTC.

The chain links TRBV4-2 to TRBJ2-7; D possibly corresponds to TRBD2 (6 bases). Germline CDR1 LGHNA, CDR2 YNFKEQ. The V gene lost 2 bases and the J gene lost 6 bases, with 26 bases spanning the gap. The CDR3 has 18 residues. CDR3 protein: CASSQPYWSGSGVTEQYF. CDR3 nucleotides: TGTGCCAGCAGCCAACCATATTGGAGTGGATCGGGGGTTACCGAGCAGTACTTC.

V is TRBV5-5 and J is TRBJ1-3; D possibly corresponds to TRBD1 (6 bases). Per the germline V gene, CDR1 is SGHKS and CDR2 is YYEKEE (reference sequence). CDR3 length: 14 amino acids. The V end lost 4 bases, the J end lost 0 bases, and 8 bases lay between the germline ends. The CDR3: CASSPQGSGNTIYF. Written as DNA, the CDR3 is TGTGCCAGCAGCCCACAGGGCTCTGGAAACACCATATATTTT.

J is TRBJ2-2 and V is TRBV19; D remains unclear. V lost 3 bases and J 3 bases, leaving 14 bases between the germline ends. CDR3 length: 16 residues. Germline V gene sequence: CDR1 LNHDA, CDR2 SQIVND (reference sequence). CDR3 in DNA: TGTGCCAGTAGTATTTATCTCGGCTCATACACCGGGGAGCTGTTTTTT. It specifies CASSIYLGSYTGELFF.

This chain connects TRBV4-1 to TRBJ1-2, with D perhaps TRBD1 (6 bases). This CDR3 region has 14 residues. CDR1 and CDR2 from the germline V gene are MGHRA and YSYEKL. Trimming removed 4 bases from V and 6 bases from J, with 15 bases in between. In DNA, the CDR3 is TGCGCCAGCAGCCTCGTAGGGGGAGCAGATGGCTACACCTTC. Translation gives CASSLVGGADGYTF.

This clone was seen a handful of times. Sequence at one end of the junction differs from germline and may be a read error. The chain uses TRBV7-3 and TRBJ2-1; perhaps TRBD1 as D (6 bases). This CDR3 has 13 amino acids. In germline, CDR1 is SGHTA, CDR2 FQGTGA. The CDR3 coding sequence is TGTGCCAGCGGCTTCACAGGGTCCAATGAGCAGTTCTTC. This gives the protein CASGFTGSNEQFF.